The 20 T cell receptor beta chains presented below share a single source sample, sequenced in a study of cytomegalovirus exposure and HLA in healthy donors. 60 Vbeta and 13 Jbeta primers were used in PCR. Here immunoSEQ multiplex PCR was the method, and the copy in TCRdb shows in-frame clones only, minus some. The table lists 200,000 to 250,000 clones, 60% to 80% of them singletons. Sequences were obtained from PBMCs. These receptors all stem from a woman aged 30 to 39 in good health and CMV-seronegative.

This chain links TRBV13 with TRBJ1-1, with D possibly being TRBD1 (6 bases). Deletions cut 0 bases from V and 12 bases from J, with 11 bases between. The CDR3 spans 12 residues. The germline V gene has CDR1 PRHDT and CDR2 FYEKMQ (reference sequence). This chain's CDR3 is CASSLGTGRPFF. CDR3 sequence (DNA): TGTGCCAGCAGCTTAGGGACAGGCCGACCTTTCTTT.

At least ten counts were recorded for this clone. This rearrangement joins TRBV6-5 to TRBJ2-5, with 8 bases identical to TRBD2. Trimming took 2 bases from V and 5 from J; bases not matched to a gene: 10. The CDR3 has 16 amino acids. Per germline, CDR1 MNHEY and CDR2 SVGAGI. CDR3 nucleotides: TGTGCCAGCAGTTACGGCCCGGGGGGGGCAGGGGAGACCCAGTACTTC. Its translation is CASSYGPGGAGETQYF.

The rearrangement joins TRBV4-1 to TRBJ1-1; the match to TRBD1 covers 9 bases. With 1 base clipped from V and 1 base from J, the junction kept 4 bases outside the gene matches. The germline gives CDR1 MGHRA, CDR2 YSYEKL. The CDR3 is made up of 16 amino acids. CDR3 region: CASSQGDRVGNTEAFF. The DNA for the CDR3 is TGCGCCAGCAGCCAAGGGGACAGGGTGGGGAACACTGAAGCTTTCTTT.

The chain combines TRBV7-3 with TRBJ2-1; D is uncertain. The CDR3 runs 12 residues. Between the trimmed V and J ends, which lost 1 base and 10 bases, there was a span of 8 bases. Germline loops: CDR1 SGHTA, CDR2 FQGTGA. The DNA of the CDR3 is TGTGCCAGCAGCTTAATGGGCTTAGAGCAGTTCTTC. It specifies CASSLMGLEQFF.

The chain recombines TRBV18 with TRBJ2-3; 9 bases line up with TRBD2. This CDR3 region has 17 residues. Germline CDR1 and CDR2: KGHSH and LQKENI. J gave up 1 base and V 2 bases, and 7 bases lay outside the gene matches. The DNA of the CDR3 is TGTGCCAGCTCACCAAGAACGGTAGCGGGGGGCACAGATACGCAGTATTTT. Amino acids: CASSPRTVAGGTDTQYF.

The V and J genes are TRBV6-1 and TRBJ1-5; 8 bases agree with TRBD1. With V trimmed by 6 bases and J by 5 bases, 6 bases remained unmatched. Germline CDR1 MNHNS, CDR2 SASEGT. CDR3 length: 14 residues. CDR3 DNA: TGTGCCAGCAGGGACAGGGTTTACGATCAGCCCCAGCATTTT. Translated: CASRDRVYDQPQHF.

This clone was counted a single time. This rearrangement joins TRBV18 to TRBJ2-3; the D gene is possibly TRBD1 (5 bases). Germline V CDR1 and CDR2: KGHSH, LQKENI. The ends were cut back, 3 bases at V and 1 base at J, with 14 bases in the middle. The CDR3 is 16 residues long. CDR3 DNA: TGTGCCAGCTCACCTATGGACACACCCCGCACAGATACGCAGTATTTT. Protein sequence: CASSPMDTPRTDTQYF.

This rearrangement joins TRBV18 to TRBJ2-1; 9 nucleotides match TRBD2. CDR3 length: 13 residues. The V gene's germline CDR1 is KGHSH and CDR2 LQKENI. Trimming cost V 4 bases and J 8 bases; bases outside gene matches: 3. CDR3 sequence reads: CASSRGLADEQFF. The CDR3 bases are TGTGCCAGCTCACGGGGACTAGCCGATGAGCAGTTCTTC.

The chain is built from TRBV7-2 and TRBJ1-3; TRBD1 might be the D (5 bases). CDR3 length equals 16 residues. Germline V gene lookup returns CDR1 SGHTA and CDR2 FQGNSA. Trimming shortened V by 0 bases and J by 2 bases, and 11 bases separated the two germline ends. The CDR3 DNA follows: TGTGCCAGCAGCTTAGCGGGGGGGGGACCTGGAAACACCATATATTTT. Translation: CASSLAGGGPGNTIYF.

This clone was recorded only once. The chain employs TRBV11-2 and TRBJ1-1, with TRBD1 as a possible D gene (5 bases). This CDR3 contains 16 residues. The V gene's germline CDR1 is SGHAT and CDR2 FQNNGV. Trimming shortened V by 6 bases and J by 1 base, and 18 bases separated the two germline ends. In DNA, the CDR3 is TGTGCCAGCAGACCCCGGGGGAGAGATTCGAACACTGAAGCTTTCTTT. Protein product: CASRPRGRDSNTEAFF.

This clone has more than one count but fewer than ten. DNA of the CDR3: TGTGCCAGCAGCCACGAGTCTTACACTGAAGCTTTCTTT. This gives the protein CASSHESYTEAFF. This rearrangement joins TRBV4-2 to TRBJ1-1; D is unclear. Trimming stripped 3 bases from V and 3 bases from J, with 8 bases between. CDR3 length: 13 residues. Per the germline V gene, CDR1 is LGHNA and CDR2 is YNFKEQ.

The rearrangement links TRBV30 to TRBJ1-1; D is undetermined. Germline loops: CDR1 GTSNPN, CDR2 SVGIG (reference sequence). The length of the CDR3 is 14 residues. Trimming cost V 4 bases and J 0 bases, with 12 bases left between them. The DNA for the CDR3 is TGTGCCTGGATCGAGGGCCCGATGAACACTGAAGCTTTCTTT. Protein: CAWIEGPMNTEAFF.

The chain has TRBV23-1 and TRBJ2-6; TRBD2 is a possible D gene (5 bases). TRBV23-1 is assigned to the ORF class and has an uncertain function. V was cut by 4 bases and J by 1 base, with 11 bases left in between. The CDR3 is 16 residues long. CDR3 in DNA: TGCGCCAGCAGTCGACTCCGGGAATCTGGGGCCAACGTCCTGACTTTC. The encoded protein is CASSRLRESGANVLTF.

The sample holds a few counts of this clone. The rearrangement uses TRBV6-6 and TRBJ1-1; maybe TRBD1 (6 bases). The CDR3 contains 13 residues. V was pared by 6 bases and J by 1 base, with 9 bases between. The germline V gene encodes CDR1 MNHNY and CDR2 SVGAGI (reference sequence). CDR3 region: CASSRTENTEAFF. The DNA for the CDR3 is TGTGCCAGCAGCCGGACAGAGAACACTGAAGCTTTCTTT.

V gene TRBV6-5 combines with J gene TRBJ1-1, with D unclear. There are 14 residues in the CDR3. The V end lost 7 bases, the J end lost 1 base, and 13 bases lay between the germline ends. Germline CDR1 MNHEY, CDR2 SVGAGI. CDR3 residues: CASISVTRNTEAFF. The CDR3 DNA is TGTGCCAGCATCTCGGTAACCCGGAACACTGAAGCTTTCTTT.

This clone was seen a few times. The J gene is TRBJ2-5, the V gene TRBV29-1; TRBD1 is a possible D gene (5 bases). This CDR3 spans 13 amino acids. V lost 3 bases to trimming and J lost 0 bases, with 8 bases between them. The V gene's germline CDR1 is SQVTM and CDR2 ANQGSEA. CDR3 nucleotides: TGCAGCGTTGACCGACAGTACCAAGAGACCCAGTACTTC. Its protein is CSVDRQYQETQYF.

The chain is built from TRBV29-1 and TRBJ2-3; no reliable D call. Trimming left V 7 bases short and J 4 bases short, with 15 bases between. Germline V lookup: CDR1 SQVTM, CDR2 ANQGSEA. The CDR3 extends over 13 amino acids. CDR3 sequence: CSGNIESSDTQYF. In DNA form, the CDR3 reads TGCAGCGGAAATATCGAGTCCTCAGATACGCAGTATTTT.

This chain connects TRBV11-3 to TRBJ2-7; D may be TRBD2 (6 bases). Germline loops: CDR1 SGHNT, CDR2 YENEEA. CDR3 size: 14 residues. V was pared by 7 bases and J by 1 base, with 14 bases between. The CDR3 loop reads CASTQNGGSYEQYF. DNA for the CDR3: TGTGCCAGCACCCAAAATGGGGGGTCCTACGAGCAGTACTTC.

This clone was counted a few times. This chain joins TRBV5-4 and TRBJ2-5, with TRBD2 matching over 7 bases. Trimming took 2 bases from V and 0 from J; bases not matched to a gene: 7. The germline V gene encodes CDR1 SGHNT and CDR2 YYREEE (reference sequence). The CDR3 is 16 residues long. The CDR3 loop reads CASSFLSGVYQETQYF. The CDR3 DNA reads TGTGCCAGCAGCTTTCTCAGCGGGGTATACCAAGAGACCCAGTACTTC. Filled out from reference TRBV5-4 and TRBJ2-5, the complete variable domain reads ETGVTQSPTHLIKTRGQQVTLRCSSQSGHNTVSWYQQALGQGPQFIFQYYREEENGRGNFPPRFSGLQFPNYSSELNVNALELDDSALYLCASSFLSGVYQETQYFGPGTRLLVL.

The chain joins TRBV10-2 to TRBJ2-5; TRBD1 is a possible D gene (6 bases). The J call may be wrong; the DNA end is better matched by TRBJ2-7. CDR3 length equals 14 residues. Germline CDR1 and CDR2: WSHSY and SAAADI. CDR3 protein: CASTKTGFSYEQYF. The DNA of the CDR3 is TGCGCCAGCACCAAGACAGGATTCAGCTACGAGCAGTACTTC.